The 9 T cell receptor beta chains below were found in one sample sequenced in a study of T cells of healthy individuals. TCRdb re-derived calls from the 5' RACE reads in MiXCR, one entry per CDR3 protein. This table holds tens of thousands of distinct CDR3 sequences, roughly 14% found once. Every receptor here comes from a human donor in good health.

Many counts were recorded for this clonotype. The chain recombines TRBV20-1 with TRBJ2-3, with TRBD2 matching 9 bases. Trimming cost V 5 bases and J 4 bases; bases outside gene matches: 16. The CDR3 extends over 17 amino acids. CDR1 DFQATT and CDR2 SNEGSKA come from the germline V gene (reference sequence). CDR3: CSAPPLQLAGQPDTQYF. CDR3 coding DNA: TGCAGTGCTCCCCCTCTCCAGCTAGCGGGACAACCAGATACGCAGTATTTT.

This clonotype was recorded only once. The chain recombines TRBV5-1 with TRBJ2-7; possible D gene TRBD1, 6 bases. The germline V gene encodes CDR1 SGHRS and CDR2 YFSETQ. The V gene lost 4 bases and the J gene lost 5 bases, with 19 bases spanning the gap. The CDR3 loop spans 15 amino acids. The DNA of the CDR3 is TGCGCCAGCAGCCCTCCGGGACACGGATTTGACGAGCAGTACTTC. Amino acid sequence: CASSPPGHGFDEQYF.

In its sample, this clonotype was seen many times. CDR3 amino acids: CATRGWSSGNTIYF. CDR3 nucleotide sequence: TGTGCCACCCGTGGGTGGTCGTCTGGAAACACCATATATTTT. The gene calls are TRBV15 and TRBJ1-3; D unresolved. Germline V lookup: CDR1 LNHNV, CDR2 YYDKDF (reference sequence). The CDR3 covers 14 residues. V was shortened by 8 bases and J by 1 base, with 12 bases between the two germline ends. Combining the CDR3 with reference TRBV15 and TRBJ1-3 gives the whole variable domain DAMVIQNPRYQVTQFGKPVTLSCSQTLNHNVMYWYQQKSSQAPKLLFHYYDKDFNNEADTPDNFQSRRPNTSFCFLDIRSPGLGDTAMYLCATRGWSSGNTIYFGEGSWLTVV.

This clonotype appeared many times. This chain links TRBV14 with TRBJ2-1, with 8 bases identical to TRBD1. V gave up 5 bases and J gave up 4 bases; unmatched junction bases: 10. This CDR3 region has 16 residues. The germline CDR1 and CDR2 sequences are SGHDN and FVKESK. CDR3 in amino acids: CASSSVGTGRYNEQFF. DNA for the CDR3: TGTGCCAGCAGCTCTGTGGGGACAGGTCGGTACAATGAGCAGTTCTTC. Using reference TRBV14 and TRBJ2-1 for the parts outside the CDR3, the full variable domain is EAGVTQFPSHSVIEKGQTVTLRCDPISGHDNLYWYRRVMGKEIKFLLHFVKESKQDESGMPNNRFLAERTGGTYSTLKVQPAELEDSGVYFCASSSVGTGRYNEQFFGPGTRLTVL.

This clonotype was counted many times. The V and J genes are TRBV12-3 or TRBV12-4 and TRBJ1-6; no definite D call. The CDR3 consists of 15 residues. V was pared by 0 bases and J by 4 bases, with 7 bases between. This CDR3 is CASSLARGYNSPLHF. The DNA of the CDR3 is TGTGCCAGCAGTTTAGCGCGGGGTTATAATTCACCCCTCCACTTT.

The gene calls are TRBV6-2 or TRBV6-3 and TRBJ1-4; the D gene is possibly TRBD1 (6 bases). V lost 2 bases and J lost 0, with 13 bases in between. The CDR3 has 17 residues. CDR1 is MNHEY and CDR2 is SVGEGT in the germline V gene. The CDR3 reads CASSYPDGTTTNEKLFF. DNA of the CDR3: TGTGCCAGCAGTTACCCAGACGGGACAACAACTAATGAAAAACTGTTTTTT.

This clonotype was observed at least ten times. This chain connects TRBV12-5 to TRBJ2-7, with 10 bases fitting TRBD1. J was trimmed by 3 bases and V by 1 base; bases with no gene match: 6. This CDR3 is built from 16 residues. CDR1 and CDR2 from the germline V gene are LGHNT and FRNRAP. This CDR3 reads CASGLARTGGDYEQYF. The CDR3, as DNA: TGTGCTAGTGGTTTGGCCCGGACAGGGGGGGACTACGAGCAGTACTTC.

This clonotype was seen ten or more times. The rearrangement joins TRBV7-8 to TRBJ2-2; no reliable D call. Germline V gives CDR1 SGHVS, CDR2 FQNEAQ. The CDR3 loop spans 13 amino acids. Deletions cut 1 base from V and 3 bases from J, with 3 bases between. The CDR3 protein is CASSLVDTGELFF. CDR3 DNA sequence: TGTGCCAGCAGCTTAGTCGACACCGGGGAGCTGTTTTTT. Together with reference TRBV7-8 and TRBJ2-2, the CDR3 gives the full variable domain: GAGVSQSPRYKVAKRGQDVALRCDPISGHVSLFWYQQALGQGPEFLTYFQNEAQLDKSGLPSDRFFAERPEGSVSTLKIQRTQQEDSAVYLCASSLVDTGELFFGEGSRLTVL.

The rearrangement joins TRBV27 to TRBJ1-1, with D possibly matching TRBD1 (6 bases). In germline, CDR1 is MNHEY, CDR2 SMNVEV (reference sequence). V was shortened by 6 bases and J by 4 bases, with 12 bases between the two germline ends. This CDR3 has 13 residues. CDR3 amino acids: CASSQGLITEAFF. CDR3 sequence (DNA): TGTGCCAGCAGCCAGGGGTTGATCACTGAAGCTTTCTTT.